A selection of T cell receptor beta chains follows, all from one sample in a study of blood T cell repertoires in COVID-19. Sequencing was performed with immunoSEQ multiplex PCR; in TCRdb, only in-frame clones are kept and a portion is missing. The table lists some 150,000 clones, 91% of them singletons. Specimen: peripheral blood. The receptor set was obtained from a man aged 45-60 years with acute or convalescent COVID-19. Each CDR3 is given with its conserved first and last residue. D genes are given only for firm matches. Not every row has a clone size; where given, it reads once, few, many or a size class.

D	V	J	size	CDR3	DNA
TRBD1	TRBV2	TRBJ2-1	once	CASIEGAYYNEQFF	TGTGCCAGCATCGAGGGGGCCTACTACAATGAGCAGTTCTTC
TRBD1	TRBV15	TRBJ1-4	.	CATSRWGDRSNEKLFF	TGTGCCACCAGCAGGTGGGGGGACAGATCGAATGAAAAACTGTTTTTT
.	TRBV18	TRBJ1-5	once	CASSEAFGVNQPQHF	TGTGCCAGCTCAGAGGCATTCGGGGTAAATCAGCCCCAGCATTTT
TRBD1	TRBV6-5	TRBJ2-7	.	CASSYTGTDYEQYF	TGTGCCAGCAGTTACACTGGGACAGACTACGAGCAGTACTTC
TRBD2	TRBV5-6	TRBJ2-3	.	CASSLRLAGSDTQYF	TGTGCCAGCAGCTTGCGTCTAGCGGGATCAGATACGCAGTATTTT
.	TRBV5-6	TRBJ1-3	once	CASSLTGITGNTIYF	TGTGCCAGCAGTTTAACAGGGATTACTGGAAACACCATATATTTT
TRBD2	TRBV24-1	TRBJ2-3	once	CATKGTSGGPGTDTQYF	TGTGCCACCAAAGGGACTAGCGGGGGGCCGGGTACAGATACGCAGTATTTT
.	TRBV19	TRBJ2-6	.	CASSNRSGANVLTF	TGTGCCAGTAGTAATCGTTCTGGGGCCAACGTCCTGACTTTC
TRBD2	TRBV7-2	TRBJ2-1	.	CASSSLTGTSGGSYNEQFF	TGTGCCAGCAGCTCCCTTACTGGGACTAGCGGGGGTTCCTACAATGAGCAGTTCTTC
TRBD1	TRBV19	TRBJ1-5	.	CASTGQFNQPQHF	TGTGCCAGTACGGGACAGTTCAATCAGCCCCAGCATTTT
TRBD1	TRBV19	TRBJ2-7	.	CASSVDRDFNEQYF	TGTGCCAGTAGTGTGGACAGGGATTTCAACGAGCAGTACTTC
.	TRBV30	TRBJ1-1	.	CAWSVQGNTEAFF	TGTGCCTGGAGTGTGCAGGGGAACACTGAAGCTTTCTTT
.	TRBV5-6	TRBJ1-4	few	CASSNGRAAKLFF	TGTGCCAGCAGTAACGGCAGGGCCGCAAAACTGTTTTTT
.	TRBV4-1	TRBJ1-2	.	CASSQTDYGYTF	TGCGCCAGCAGCCAAACAGACTATGGCTACACCTTC
.	TRBV6-5	TRBJ1-2	.	CASSFTGLPYGYTF	TGTGCCAGCAGTTTTACAGGGCTTCCCTATGGCTACACCTTC
TRBD1	TRBV18	TRBJ1-5	once	CASSPPQGAGQPQHF	TGTGCCAGCTCACCACCGCAGGGGGCGGGTCAGCCCCAGCATTTT
.	TRBV6-5	TRBJ2-1	.	CASSNGVNEQFF	TGTGCCAGCAGTAACGGGGTAAATGAGCAGTTCTTC
TRBD1	TRBV2	TRBJ2-2	.	CASSSTGDLTGELFF	TGTGCCAGCAGCTCAACAGGGGATTTAACCGGGGAGCTGTTTTTT
TRBD2	TRBV7-3	TRBJ2-1	.	CASSSHGGEGWNEQFF	TGTGCCAGCAGCTCCCATGGGGGGGAAGGTTGGAATGAGCAGTTCTTC
.	TRBV28	TRBJ1-5	.	CASSFSRSNQPQHF	TGTGCCAGCAGTTTCAGCAGGAGCAATCAGCCCCAGCATTTT